The clone carrying this T cell receptor beta chain was counted ten times or more. Its antigen is not known. One entry per CDR3 protein, called by TCRdb with MiXCR from the reads. The top ten hold around 40% of the sample, which has some 97,000 distinct CDR3 sequences, under 25% seen once. The sample comes from a study of T cell repertoires in cytomegalovirus infection. Turning to the study itself: Matching HLA type and CMV infection were both indicated by public TCR beta signatures. Study-level findings and limits: In two of eight donors, the top clonotype was HLA-C-restricted CMV-specific. Cumulative frequency (of public TCR beta family members) identified carriers of CMV plus the relevant HLA.

The germline V gene has CDR1 SGHVS and CDR2 FQNEAQ. Trimming took off 1 base at V and 7 bases at J, with 11 bases between the two ends. The CDR3 contains 15 residues. The specimen was CD8+ T cells from PBMCs. The TCR sequence derives from a human donor in good health (CMV status not recorded). Some clones in this sample may be carry-over from other donors' samples. V usage is TRBV7-8 and J usage is TRBJ1-6; unclear D gene. The CDR3 DNA sequence: TGTGCCAGCAGCTTAGAGCGGGGTAGGAATTCACCCCTCCACTTT. It translates to CASSLERGRNSPLHF.